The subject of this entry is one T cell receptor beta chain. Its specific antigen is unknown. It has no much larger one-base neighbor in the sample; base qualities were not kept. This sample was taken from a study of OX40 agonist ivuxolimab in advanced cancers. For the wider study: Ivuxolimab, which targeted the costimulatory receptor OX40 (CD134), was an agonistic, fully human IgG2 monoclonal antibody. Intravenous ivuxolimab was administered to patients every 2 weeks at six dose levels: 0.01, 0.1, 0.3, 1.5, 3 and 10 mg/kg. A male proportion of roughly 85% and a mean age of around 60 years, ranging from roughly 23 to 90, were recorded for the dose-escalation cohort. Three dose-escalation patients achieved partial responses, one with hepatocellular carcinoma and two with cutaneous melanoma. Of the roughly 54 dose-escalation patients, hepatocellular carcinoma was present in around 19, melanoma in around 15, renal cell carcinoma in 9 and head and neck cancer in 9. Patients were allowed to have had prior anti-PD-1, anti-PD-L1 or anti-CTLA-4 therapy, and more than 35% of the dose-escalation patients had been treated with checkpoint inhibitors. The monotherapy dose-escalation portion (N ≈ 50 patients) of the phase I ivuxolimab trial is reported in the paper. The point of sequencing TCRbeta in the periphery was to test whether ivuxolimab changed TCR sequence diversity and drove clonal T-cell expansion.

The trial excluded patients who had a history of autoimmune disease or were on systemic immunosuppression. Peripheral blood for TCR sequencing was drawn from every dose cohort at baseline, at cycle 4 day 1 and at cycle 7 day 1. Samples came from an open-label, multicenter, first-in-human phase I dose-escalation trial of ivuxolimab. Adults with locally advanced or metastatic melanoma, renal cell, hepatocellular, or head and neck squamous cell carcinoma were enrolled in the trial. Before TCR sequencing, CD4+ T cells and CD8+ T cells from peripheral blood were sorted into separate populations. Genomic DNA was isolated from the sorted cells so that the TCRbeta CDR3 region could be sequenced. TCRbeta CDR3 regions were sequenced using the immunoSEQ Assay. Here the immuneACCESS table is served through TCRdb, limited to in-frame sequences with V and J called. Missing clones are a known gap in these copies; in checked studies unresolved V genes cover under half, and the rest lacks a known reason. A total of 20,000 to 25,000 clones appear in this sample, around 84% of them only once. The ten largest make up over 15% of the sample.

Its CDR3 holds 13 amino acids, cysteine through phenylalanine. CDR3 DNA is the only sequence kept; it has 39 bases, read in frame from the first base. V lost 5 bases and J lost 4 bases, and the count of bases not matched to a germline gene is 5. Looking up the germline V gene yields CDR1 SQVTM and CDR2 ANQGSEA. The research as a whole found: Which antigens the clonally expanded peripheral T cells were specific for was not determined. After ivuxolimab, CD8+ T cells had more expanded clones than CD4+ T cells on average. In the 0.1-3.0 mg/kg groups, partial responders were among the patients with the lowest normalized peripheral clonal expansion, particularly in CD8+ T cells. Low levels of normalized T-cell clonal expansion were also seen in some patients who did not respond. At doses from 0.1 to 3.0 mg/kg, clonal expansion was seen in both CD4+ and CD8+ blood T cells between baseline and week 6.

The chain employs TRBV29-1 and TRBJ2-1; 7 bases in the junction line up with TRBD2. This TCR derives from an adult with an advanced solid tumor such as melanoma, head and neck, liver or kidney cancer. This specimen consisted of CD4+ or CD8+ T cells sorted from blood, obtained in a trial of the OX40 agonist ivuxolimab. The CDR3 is CSVTRDYYNEQFF. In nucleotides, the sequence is TGCAGCGTTACCCGGGACTATTACAATGAGCAGTTCTTC.